A single sample gave rise to the 10 T cell receptor beta chains below, sequenced in a study of blood T cell repertoires in COVID-19. Generated by immunoSEQ multiplex PCR, the TCRdb table keeps only in-frame clones and is missing some. The repertoire holds approximately 46,000 clones, with 81% as singletons. The material sequenced was peripheral blood. These receptor sequences come from a woman older than 75 with COVID-19, enrolled during active disease.

The V call is TRBV19, the J call TRBJ1-2; 9 bases align to TRBD1. V gave up 5 bases and J gave up 8 bases; unmatched junction bases: 6. Germline CDR1 LNHDA, CDR2 SQIVND (reference sequence). The CDR3 totals 13 residues. This CDR3 reads CASSWDRVEGYTF. For the CDR3, the DNA is TGTGCCAGTAGTTGGGACAGGGTGGAAGGCTACACCTTC.

The chain employs TRBV7-2 and TRBJ1-1; the D is unclear. Germline loops: CDR1 SGHTA, CDR2 FQGNSA. The CDR3 consists of 13 residues. Trimming took off 2 bases at V and 3 bases at J, with 7 bases between the two ends. The CDR3 protein is CASSLSQDTEAFF. Written as DNA, the CDR3 is TGTGCCAGCAGCTTATCCCAGGACACTGAAGCTTTCTTT.

In its sample, this clone was seen a few times. The chain employs TRBV24-1 and TRBJ2-2, with D unresolved. There are 14 residues in the CDR3. Per the germline V gene, CDR1 is KGHDR and CDR2 is SFDVKD. The V and J ends lost 3 bases and 6 bases respectively, with 10 bases between them. CDR3 coding DNA: TGTGCCACCAGTGATCCCACATCCTCCGGGGAGCTGTTTTTT. This translates into CATSDPTSSGELFF.

The gene calls are TRBV3-1 (or the pseudogene TRBV3-2) and TRBJ2-7; the match to TRBD1 covers 7 bases. This CDR3 has 13 amino acids. The V gene's germline CDR1 is LGHDT and CDR2 YNNKEL (reference sequence). V shed 3 bases, J shed 2 bases, and the junction held 1 base outside the gene matches. The CDR3 DNA sequence: TGTGCCAGCAGCCAGGGGACAGCCTACGAGCAGTACTTC. Amino acids: CASSQGTAYEQYF.

The V gene is TRBV11-2, the J gene TRBJ2-3; 10 bases agree with TRBD2. Germline CDR1 SGHAT, CDR2 FQNNGV. Trimming at V came to 4 bases and at J to 2 bases, leaving 3 bases not matched to a gene. The CDR3 covers 15 residues. DNA for the CDR3: TGTGCCAGCAGCTCACTAGCGGGGTACACAGATACGCAGTATTTT. It yields the protein CASSSLAGYTDTQYF.

In its sample, this clone was seen once. The chain is built from TRBV27 and TRBJ2-1; 9 bases agree with TRBD1. Germline CDR1 MNHEY, CDR2 SMNVEV (reference sequence). The CDR3 extends over 15 amino acids. The trim removed 6 bases at V and 2 bases at J, leaving 5 bases unmatched. In nucleotides, the CDR3 is TGTGCCAGCAGACATACAGGGGGCGCCTACAATGAGCAGTTCTTC. Amino acid sequence: CASRHTGGAYNEQFF.

This clone was seen more than once but under ten times. The chain recombines TRBV11-2 with TRBJ2-3; 8 nucleotides agree with TRBD1. The J segment lost 2 bases and the V segment lost 1 base, leaving 8 bases of the junction unmatched. Germline V gene lookup returns CDR1 SGHAT and CDR2 FQNNGV. This CDR3 has 17 amino acids. DNA of the CDR3: TGTGCCAGCAGCTTAGTGCGGACAGGGAGCCCCACAGATACGCAGTATTTT. This codes for CASSLVRTGSPTDTQYF.

The V and J genes are TRBV20-1 and TRBJ2-1; D remains ambiguous. Germline CDR1 reads DFQATT; CDR2 reads SNEGSKA (reference sequence). There are 11 residues in the CDR3. V lost 3 bases and J 6 bases, leaving 6 bases between the germline ends. The CDR3 DNA sequence: TGCAGTGCTAGTGGCGGCAATGAGCAGTTCTTC. Amino acids: CSASGGNEQFF.

This clone was counted a single time. The CDR3 bases are TGTGCCACCGGTGGCCGGGACTACAATGAGCAGTTCTTC. It specifies CATGGRDYNEQFF. J is TRBJ2-1 and V is TRBV7-2, with D perhaps TRBD2 (5 bases). V gave up 10 bases and J gave up 3 bases, with 13 bases separating them. CDR3 length equals 13 residues. Germline V gene lookup returns CDR1 SGHTA and CDR2 FQGNSA.

The chain has TRBV20-1 and TRBJ2-2; TRBD2 matches at 9 bases. From germline, CDR1 is DFQATT and CDR2 SNEGSKA (reference sequence). The CDR3 has 12 residues. The J segment lost 7 bases and the V segment lost 6 bases, leaving 3 bases of the junction unmatched. The CDR3 bases are TGCAGTGCCAGTAGCGGGAGCGGGGAGCTGTTTTTT. It specifies CSASSGSGELFF.